This T cell receptor (beta chain) was observed in a study of cytomegalovirus exposure and HLA in healthy donors. Study-wide results and caveats: When a later analysis was performed, an Asian-associated ancestry cluster reportedly had fewer N-insertions than the approximately 700-donor mean.

Of note for this clone: Its target is unknown.

This PCR relied on a set of 60 Vbeta primers and 13 Jbeta primers. Generated by immunoSEQ multiplex PCR, the TCRdb table keeps only in-frame clones and is missing some. The sample contains roughly 180,000 clones, over 70% of which appear only once. Germline CDR1 reads LNHDA; CDR2 reads SQIVND (reference sequence). Trimming cost V 1 base and J 3 bases, with 5 bases left between them. The CDR3 has 13 residues. The chain couples TRBV19 to TRBJ2-3; no reliable D call. What was sequenced was PBMCs. The clonotype comes from a woman aged 30 to 39 in good health and CMV-seropositive. CDR3 DNA sequence: TGTGCCAGTAGTATAGCCTTGACAGATACGCAGTATTTT. This translates into CASSIALTDTQYF.